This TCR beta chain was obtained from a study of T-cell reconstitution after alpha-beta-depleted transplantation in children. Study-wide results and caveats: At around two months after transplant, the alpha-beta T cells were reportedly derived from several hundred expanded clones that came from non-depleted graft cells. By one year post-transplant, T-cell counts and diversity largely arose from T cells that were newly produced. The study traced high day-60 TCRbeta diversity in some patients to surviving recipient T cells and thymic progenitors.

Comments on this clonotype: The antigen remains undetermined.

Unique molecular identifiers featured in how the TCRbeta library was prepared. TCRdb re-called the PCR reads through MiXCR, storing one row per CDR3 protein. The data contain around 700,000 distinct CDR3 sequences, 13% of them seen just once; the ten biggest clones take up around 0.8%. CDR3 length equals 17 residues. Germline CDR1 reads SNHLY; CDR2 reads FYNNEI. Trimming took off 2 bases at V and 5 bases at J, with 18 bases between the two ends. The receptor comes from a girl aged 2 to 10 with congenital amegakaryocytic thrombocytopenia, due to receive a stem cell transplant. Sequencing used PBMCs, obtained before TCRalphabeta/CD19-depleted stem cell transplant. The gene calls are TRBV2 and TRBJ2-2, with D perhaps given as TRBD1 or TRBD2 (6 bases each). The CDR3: CASSELEPGAFTGELFF. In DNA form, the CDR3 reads TGTGCCAGCAGTGAACTGGAGCCGGGGGCCTTTACCGGGGAGCTGTTTTTT.